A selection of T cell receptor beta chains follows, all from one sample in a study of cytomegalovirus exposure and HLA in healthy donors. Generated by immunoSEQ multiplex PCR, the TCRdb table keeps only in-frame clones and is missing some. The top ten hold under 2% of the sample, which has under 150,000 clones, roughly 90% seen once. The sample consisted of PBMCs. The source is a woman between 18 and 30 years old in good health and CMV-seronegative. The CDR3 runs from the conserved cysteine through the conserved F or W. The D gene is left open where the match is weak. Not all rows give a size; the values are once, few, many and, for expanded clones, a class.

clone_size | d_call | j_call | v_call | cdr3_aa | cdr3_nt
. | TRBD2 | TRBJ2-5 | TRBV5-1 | CASSPAGLAGGMVKTQYF | TGCGCCAGCAGCCCGGCAGGGCTAGCGGGAGGGATGGTAAAGACCCAGTACTTC
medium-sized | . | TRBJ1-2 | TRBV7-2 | CASSDRRGRGYTF | TGTGCCAGCAGTGATAGGAGGGGACGGGGCTACACCTTC
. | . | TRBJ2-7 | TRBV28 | CASSPPTVYEQYF | TGTGCCAGCAGTCCCCCGACAGTTTACGAGCAGTACTTC
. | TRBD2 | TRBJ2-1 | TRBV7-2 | CASSFPTSGRPRSYNEQFF | TGTGCCAGCAGCTTCCCGACTAGCGGGAGGCCACGGTCCTACAATGAGCAGTTCTTC
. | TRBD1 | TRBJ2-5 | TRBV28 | CASSRTGQETQYF | TGTGCCAGCAGTCGGACAGGGCAAGAGACCCAGTACTTC
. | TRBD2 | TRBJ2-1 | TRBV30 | CAWTVSLLAGGLTSYNEQFF | TGTGCCTGGACGGTTTCGCTTCTAGCGGGAGGGCTCACTTCCTACAATGAGCAGTTCTTC
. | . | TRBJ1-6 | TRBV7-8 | CASSLGSSSYNSPLHF | TGTGCCAGCAGCTTAGGTTCGAGCTCCTATAATTCACCCCTCCACTTT
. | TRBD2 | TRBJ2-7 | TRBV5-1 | CASRAAGGAREQYF | TGCGCCAGCAGGGCGGCGGGGGGGGCCCGGGAGCAGTACTTC
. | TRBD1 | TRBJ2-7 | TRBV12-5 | CASGLVLGQAYEQYF | TGTGCTAGTGGTTTGGTACTAGGACAGGCCTACGAGCAGTACTTC
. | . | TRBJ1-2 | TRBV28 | CASSLRGHGYTF | TGTGCCAGCAGTTTACGGGGTCATGGCTACACCTTC
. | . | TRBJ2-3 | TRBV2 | CASSDSTGRNTQYF | TGTGCCAGCAGTGATTCGACAGGGAGGAATACGCAGTATTTT
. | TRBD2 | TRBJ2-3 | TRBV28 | CASSLVLAGTSTDTQYF | TGTGCCAGCAGTTTAGTACTAGCGGGTACTAGCACAGATACGCAGTATTTT
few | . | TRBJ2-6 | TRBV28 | CASSLQNSGANVLTF | TGTGCCAGCAGTCTACAGAACTCTGGGGCCAACGTCCTGACTTTC
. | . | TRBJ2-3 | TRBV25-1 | CASKFRESTDTQYF | TGTGCCAGCAAATTTAGGGAGAGCACAGATACGCAGTATTTT
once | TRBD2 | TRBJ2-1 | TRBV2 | CASSDPASGRAGYNEQFF | TGTGCCAGCAGTGACCCCGCGAGCGGGAGGGCCGGATACAATGAGCAGTTCTTC
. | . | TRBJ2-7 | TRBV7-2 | CASSLNLLTYEQYF | TGTGCCAGCAGCTTAAATCTCCTAACCTACGAGCAGTACTTC
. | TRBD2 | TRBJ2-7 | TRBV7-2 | CASSFGGGNSYEQYF | TGTGCCAGCAGCTTTGGCGGGGGGAACTCCTACGAGCAGTACTTC
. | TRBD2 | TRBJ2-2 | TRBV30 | CAWSALTSGILLNTGELFF | TGTGCCTGGAGTGCCCTGACTAGCGGGATACTTCTTAACACCGGGGAGCTGTTTTTT
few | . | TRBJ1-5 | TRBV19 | CASSSKGSNQPQHF | TGTGCCAGTAGTTCTAAGGGGAGCAATCAGCCCCAGCATTTT
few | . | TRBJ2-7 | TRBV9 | CASSVEAGPYEQYF | TGTGCCAGCAGCGTAGAGGCAGGCCCCTACGAGCAGTACTTC
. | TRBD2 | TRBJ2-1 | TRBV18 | CASSLLAGGPENEQFF | TGTGCCAGCTCACTACTAGCGGGAGGGCCAGAAAATGAGCAGTTCTTC
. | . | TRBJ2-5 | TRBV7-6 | CASSLWGSREETQYF | TGTGCCAGCAGCCTCTGGGGCAGTCGGGAAGAGACCCAGTACTTC
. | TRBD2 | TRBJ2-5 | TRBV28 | CASSLSGGAPETQYF | TGTGCCAGCAGTTTAAGCGGGGGGGCCCCAGAGACCCAGTACTTC
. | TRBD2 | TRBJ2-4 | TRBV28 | CASSPGGGTKNIQYF | TGTGCCAGCAGTCCTGGGGGGGGAACCAAAAACATTCAGTACTTC
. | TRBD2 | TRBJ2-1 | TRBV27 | CASSTRTSPTYNEQFF | TGTGCCAGCAGTACAAGGACTAGCCCCACCTACAATGAGCAGTTCTTC
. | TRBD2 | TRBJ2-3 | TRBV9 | CASSASAGARDTQYF | TGTGCCAGCAGCGCCTCAGCGGGAGCAAGGGATACGCAGTATTTT
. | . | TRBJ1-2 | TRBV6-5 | CASSSEIYGYTF | TGTGCCAGCAGTTCCGAGATCTATGGCTACACCTTC
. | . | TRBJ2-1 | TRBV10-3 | CAISESDEQFF | TGTGCCATCAGTGAGAGCGATGAGCAGTTCTTC
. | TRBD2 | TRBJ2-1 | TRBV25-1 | CASSESSGLSYNEQFF | TGTGCCAGCAGTGAATCTAGCGGTCTCTCCTACAATGAGCAGTTCTTC
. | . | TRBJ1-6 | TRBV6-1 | CASSDWGQINSPLHF | TGTGCCAGCAGTGATTGGGGACAAATAAATTCACCCCTCCACTTT
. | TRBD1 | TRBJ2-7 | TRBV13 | CASSLGRGQGYEQYF | TGTGCCAGCAGCTTAGGCCGGGGACAGGGCTACGAGCAGTACTTC
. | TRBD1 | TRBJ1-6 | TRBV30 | CAWDRVDSPLHF | TGTGCCTGGGACAGGGTAGATTCACCCCTCCACTTT
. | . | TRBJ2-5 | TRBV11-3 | CASSSIVAAQETQYF | TGTGCCAGCAGCTCGATCGTTGCGGCACAAGAGACCCAGTACTTC
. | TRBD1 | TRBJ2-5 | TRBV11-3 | CASSLDLRTGQETQYF | TGTGCCAGCAGCTTAGATCTCCGGACAGGGCAAGAGACCCAGTACTTC
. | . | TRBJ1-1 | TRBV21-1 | CASSSGQPLSEAFF | TGTGCCAGCAGCAGCGGACAGCCGCTTTCTGAAGCTTTCTTT
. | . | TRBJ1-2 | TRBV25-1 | CASSAGTYYTF | TGTGCCAGCAGTGCCGGGACTTACTACACCTTC
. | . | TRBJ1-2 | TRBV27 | CASRQPPGGGYTF | TGTGCCAGCAGACAACCCCCTGGAGGTGGCTACACCTTC
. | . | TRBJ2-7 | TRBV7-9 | CASSPAYEQYF | TGTGCCAGCTCCCCAGCCTACGAGCAGTACTTC
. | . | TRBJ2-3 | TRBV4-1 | CASSASGGLVGDTQYF | TGCGCCAGCAGCGCATCGGGGGGCTTAGTCGGAGATACGCAGTATTTT
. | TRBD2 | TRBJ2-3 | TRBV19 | CASSTLAGGHTDTQYF | TGTGCCAGTAGTACCCTAGCGGGGGGACACACAGATACGCAGTATTTT
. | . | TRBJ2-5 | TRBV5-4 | CASSLWARLHQETQYF | TGTGCCAGCAGCTTGTGGGCGAGACTACATCAAGAGACCCAGTACTTC
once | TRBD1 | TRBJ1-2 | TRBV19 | CASSTTHTGGNGYTF | TGTGCCAGTAGTACAACGCACACAGGGGGCAATGGCTACACCTTC
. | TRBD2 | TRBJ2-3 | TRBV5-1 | CASSQGLAGDTQYF | TGCGCCAGCAGCCAGGGACTAGCGGGTGATACGCAGTATTTT
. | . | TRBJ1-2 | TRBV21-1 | CASRPAGARGVGNYGYTF | TGTGCCAGCAGGCCCGCAGGGGCGCGAGGGGTCGGTAACTATGGCTACACCTTC
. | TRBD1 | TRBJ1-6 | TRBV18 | CASRGQGSGSPLHF | TGTGCCAGCCGCGGACAGGGATCGGGTTCACCCCTCCACTTT
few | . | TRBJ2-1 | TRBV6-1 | CASSTSSYNEQFF | TGTGCCAGCAGTACAAGCTCCTACAATGAGCAGTTCTTC
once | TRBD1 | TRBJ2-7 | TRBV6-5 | CASRETGGHEQYF | TGTGCCAGCAGGGAGACAGGGGGCCACGAGCAGTACTTC
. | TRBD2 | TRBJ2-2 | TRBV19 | CASRRREGGTGELFF | TGTGCCAGTAGGCGACGGGAGGGAGGGACCGGGGAGCTGTTTTTT
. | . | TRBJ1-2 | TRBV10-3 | CAISESGQGNYGYTF | TGTGCCATCAGTGAGTCGGGGCAGGGCAACTATGGCTACACCTTC
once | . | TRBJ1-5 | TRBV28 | CASSSRGTGNQPQHF | TGTGCCAGCAGTTCCCGGGGGACGGGAAATCAGCCCCAGCATTTT
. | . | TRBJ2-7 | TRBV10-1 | CATEKTETYEQYF | TGCGCCACCGAGAAAACTGAAACCTACGAGCAGTACTTC
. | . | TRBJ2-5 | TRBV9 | CASSVGGGAQETQYF | TGTGCCAGCAGCGTAGGTGGCGGGGCCCAAGAGACCCAGTACTTC
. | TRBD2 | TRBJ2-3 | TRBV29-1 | CSVWGRGGAQQTDTQYF | TGCAGCGTGTGGGGGCGCGGGGGGGCCCAGCAAACAGATACGCAGTATTTT
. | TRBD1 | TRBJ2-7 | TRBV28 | CASRPTNRGPPYEQYF | TGTGCCAGCAGGCCTACAAACAGGGGTCCACCCTACGAGCAGTACTTC